The clone carrying this TCR beta chain was detected only a few times. Its antigen remains unidentified. Unmatched junction bases numbered 7, after V lost 5 bases and J lost 4 bases. The germline gives CDR1 LNHDA, CDR2 SQIVND (reference sequence). This CDR3 comprises 15 residues. This sample was included in a study of cytomegalovirus exposure and HLA in healthy donors. General study findings and limits: Later, an analysis found that common viral pathogens appeared to be linked with several of the most significant clusters. TCR sequences were mostly rare, though some public TCRs occurred in many donors.

PCR was performed using 60 Vbeta and 13 Jbeta primers. Sequencing was performed with immunoSEQ multiplex PCR; in TCRdb, only in-frame clones are kept and a portion is missing. Among tens of thousands of clones, less than 80% were seen once, and the ten largest hold approximately 15%. The clonotype originates from a woman aged 35 to 49 in good health and CMV-seropositive. The chain joins TRBV19 to TRBJ1-1; 10 bases are shared with TRBD1. Sequencing was performed on PBMCs. This CDR3 reads CASSHPWTGGTEAFF. The DNA of the CDR3 is TGTGCCAGTAGTCACCCCTGGACAGGGGGCACTGAAGCTTTCTTT.